This paragraph reports one TCR beta chain. Compared with germline, one end of the junction differs, possibly owing to a read error. TCRdb analysed the reads with MiXCR anew, one entry per CDR3 protein. The sample lists fewer than 350,000 distinct CDR3 sequences, 8% to 10% occurring once. The CDR3 consists of 14 residues. The germline CDR1 and CDR2 sequences are LNHNV and YYDKDF (reference sequence). The data were taken from a study of T cell repertoires in cytomegalovirus infection. Sequencing input: PBMCs. The TCR was taken from a human donor in good health (CMV status not recorded). Some clones in this sample may be carry-over from other donors' samples. The chain joins TRBV15 to TRBJ1-2; TRBD1 might be the D (6 bases). For the CDR3, the DNA is TGTGGCACCAGGAAAGGGGGAGATTACTATGGCTACACCTTC. Translated, it gives CGTRKGGDYYGYTF. Supplemented by reference TRBV15 and TRBJ1-2, the full variable domain reads DAMVIQNPRYQVTQFGKPVTLSCSQTLNHNVMYWYQQKSSQAPKLLFHYYDKDFNNEADTPDNFQSRRPNTSFCFLDIRSPGLGDTAMYLCGTRKGGDYYGYTFGSGTRLTVV.